The 6 T cell receptor beta chains presented below share a single source sample, sequenced in a study of CD8 T cells in Susac syndrome. RNA was extracted with the RNeasy kit, and a quantity of roughly 0.45 to 1 ug was reverse transcribed using random hexamers. TCRdb independently ran MiXCR on the immunoSEQ multiplex PCR reads; one entry per CDR3 protein. The sample has approximately 260,000 distinct CDR3 sequences, 96% seen once. Sequenced: CD4+ T cells from PBMCs. The receptors originated from a human donor with Susac syndrome.

V and J are TRBV20-1 and TRBJ1-1; a possible D gene is TRBD1 (5 bases). The germline V and J ends were trimmed by 2 bases and 0 bases, with 10 bases remaining between them. The germline CDR1 and CDR2 sequences are DFQATT and SNEGSKA (reference sequence). This CDR3 has 14 amino acids. CDR3 in DNA: TGCAGTGCTAGAAGGTCAGGGCTGAACACTGAAGCTTTCTTT. It is translated as CSARRSGLNTEAFF.

This CDR3 reads CASSQDLIVRGRNIQYF. The CDR3 nucleotides read TGTGCCAGCAGCCAAGATCTCATTGTTCGGGGGCGAAATATTCAGTACTTC. The chain links TRBV4-2 to TRBJ2-4; D is tentatively TRBD1 or TRBD2 (6 bases each). The CDR3 loop spans 17 amino acids. The V gene's germline CDR1 is LGHNA and CDR2 YNFKEQ. Trimming took off 0 bases at V and 10 bases at J, with 22 bases between the two ends.

The gene calls are TRBV20-1 and TRBJ2-5; no clear D gene. Germline assignment: CDR1 DFQATT and CDR2 SNEGSKA (reference sequence). CDR3 size: 12 residues. The V end was cut by 1 base, the J end by 5 bases, with 8 bases between. The CDR3 here is CSARAPSETQYF. As DNA, the CDR3 is TGCAGTGCTAGAGCCCCCTCCGAGACCCAGTACTTC.

The chain recombines TRBV4-1 with TRBJ2-3; D uncertain. CDR3 size: 14 residues. From germline, CDR1 is MGHRA and CDR2 YSYEKL. Between the trimmed V and J ends, which lost 1 base and 2 bases, there was a span of 7 bases. The CDR3 DNA reads as TGCGCCAGCAGCCAAGCCCGGGTCACAGATACGCAGTATTTT. Residues: CASSQARVTDTQYF.

The rearrangement links TRBV30 to TRBJ2-2; D is unclear. V gave up 5 bases and J gave up 3 bases, with 4 bases separating them. This CDR3 spans 11 amino acids. Looked up from germline, CDR1 is GTSNPN and CDR2 is SVGIG (reference sequence). In DNA, the CDR3 is TGTGCCTGGCGGGACACCGGGGAGCTGTTTTTT. Encoded protein: CAWRDTGELFF.

V is TRBV20-1 and J is TRBJ2-1, with D possibly being TRBD2 (5 bases). The CDR3 has 16 amino acids. Trimming stripped 0 bases from V and 7 bases from J, with 19 bases between. The V gene's germline CDR1 is DFQATT and CDR2 SNEGSKA (reference sequence). This chain's CDR3 is CSARDHASWGVNEQFF. The CDR3, as DNA: TGCAGTGCTAGAGATCACGCTAGCTGGGGAGTGAATGAGCAGTTCTTC.